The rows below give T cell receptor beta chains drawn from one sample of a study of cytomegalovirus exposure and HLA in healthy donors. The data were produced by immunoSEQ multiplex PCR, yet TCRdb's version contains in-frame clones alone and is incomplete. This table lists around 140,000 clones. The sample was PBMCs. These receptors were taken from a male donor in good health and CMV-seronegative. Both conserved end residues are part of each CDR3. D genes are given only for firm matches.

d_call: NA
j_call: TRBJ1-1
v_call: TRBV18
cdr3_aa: CASSPSVGASNTEAFF
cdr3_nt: TGTGCCAGCTCACCGTCTGTGGGGGCCTCGAACACTGAAGCTTTCTTT

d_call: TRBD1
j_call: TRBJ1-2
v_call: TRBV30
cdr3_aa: CAWSVLGQRNSGYTF
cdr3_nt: TGTGCCTGGAGTGTCCTGGGACAGAGAAATTCTGGCTACACCTTC

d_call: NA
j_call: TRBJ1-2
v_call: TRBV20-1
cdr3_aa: CSARDQGGYTF
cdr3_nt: TGCAGTGCTAGAGATCAGGGTGGCTACACCTTC

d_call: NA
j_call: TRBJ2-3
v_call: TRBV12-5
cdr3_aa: CASGAPLEPSTDTQYF
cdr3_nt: TGTGCTAGTGGTGCCCCCCTAGAACCTAGCACAGATACGCAGTATTTT

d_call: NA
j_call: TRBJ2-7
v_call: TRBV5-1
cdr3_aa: CASRGVSSYEQYF
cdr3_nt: TGCGCCAGCCGAGGTGTGTCGAGCTACGAGCAGTACTTC

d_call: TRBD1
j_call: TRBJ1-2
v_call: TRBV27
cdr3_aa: CASSPRQGRWGYTF
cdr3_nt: TGTGCCAGCAGTCCCCGACAGGGGAGATGGGGCTACACCTTC

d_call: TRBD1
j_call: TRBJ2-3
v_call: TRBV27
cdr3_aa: CASSLAWDSSTDTQYF
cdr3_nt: TGTGCCAGCAGTTTAGCCTGGGACAGCAGCACAGATACGCAGTATTTT

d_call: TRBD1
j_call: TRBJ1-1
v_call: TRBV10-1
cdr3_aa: CATSEGQGLPRTEAFF
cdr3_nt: TGCGCCACCTCAGAGGGACAGGGGCTACCAAGGACTGAAGCTTTCTTT

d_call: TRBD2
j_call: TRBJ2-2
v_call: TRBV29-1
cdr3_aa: CSGTGLAGTGELFF
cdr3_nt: TGCAGCGGGACGGGACTAGCGGGCACCGGGGAGCTGTTTTTT

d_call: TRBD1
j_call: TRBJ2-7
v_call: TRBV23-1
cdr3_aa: CASSPLPGQGIHEQYF
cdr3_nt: TGCGCCAGCAGCCCCCTACCGGGACAGGGGATCCACGAGCAGTACTTC

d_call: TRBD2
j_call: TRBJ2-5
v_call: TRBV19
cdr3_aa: CASTSGRSETQYF
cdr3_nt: TGTGCCAGTACTAGCGGGAGATCAGAGACCCAGTACTTC

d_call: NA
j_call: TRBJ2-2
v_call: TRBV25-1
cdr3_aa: CASSRSGSNTGELFF
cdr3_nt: TGTGCCAGCAGTAGGTCAGGGTCTAACACCGGGGAGCTGTTTTTT

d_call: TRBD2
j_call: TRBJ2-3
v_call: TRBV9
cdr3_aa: CASSVSAGGSTDTQYF
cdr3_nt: TGTGCCAGCAGTGTCTCGGCGGGGGGATCCACAGATACGCAGTATTTT

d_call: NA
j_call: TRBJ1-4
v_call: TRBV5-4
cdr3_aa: CASSDTTGKLFF
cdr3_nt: TGTGCCAGCAGCGATACTACAGGGAAACTGTTTTTT

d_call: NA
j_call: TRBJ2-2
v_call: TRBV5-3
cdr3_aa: CARSVGQNTGELFF
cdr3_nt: TGTGCCAGAAGCGTGGGACAGAACACCGGGGAGCTGTTTTTT

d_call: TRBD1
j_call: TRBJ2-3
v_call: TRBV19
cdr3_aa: CASSDRALRNTQYF
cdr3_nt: TGTGCCAGTAGTGACAGGGCGTTGAGGAATACGCAGTATTTT

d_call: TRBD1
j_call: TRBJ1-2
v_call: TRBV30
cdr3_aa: CAWSVTGGTYTF
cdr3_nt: TGTGCCTGGAGTGTCACAGGGGGGACCTACACCTTC

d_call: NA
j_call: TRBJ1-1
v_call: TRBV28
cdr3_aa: CASLQGLNAEAFF
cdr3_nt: TGTGCCAGTCTCCAGGGCCTTAACGCTGAAGCTTTCTTT